This T cell receptor beta chain was sequenced during a study of blood T cell repertoires in COVID-19 (dated by TCRdb to the early 2020s). In terms of the full investigation: Samples from collaborators originated in the United States, Italy and Spain and spanned both the acute and convalescent phases of COVID-19. The material from the prospective study consisted of cDNA or gDNA derived from T cells, B-cell-depleted T cells, or PBMCs. The dataset comprised deeply sampled blood TCRbeta repertoires from subjects exposed to, actively infected with, or recovered from COVID-19. A freely available public database, intended as a resource for researchers studying the immune response to SARS-CoV-2, is where the repertoires were released. Samples were obtained from the ongoing ImmuneRACE study (first 160 participants) and from about 1,300 subjects provided by 6 global collaborators. The sample metadata nearly always contained a de-identified subject ID, COVID-19 status, age in years and sex. Where HLA class I and class II types were available, the types were taken from metadata supplied by the sample provider, not from assay-based typing.

The germline V gene encodes CDR1 LGHDT and CDR2 YNNKEL (reference sequence). The CDR3 sequence holds 15 residues, the cysteine and phenylalanine included. Left in the record is the CDR3 DNA by itself, 45 bases read in frame from the first base. Germline trimming amounts to 4 bases on V and 1 base on J, with 3 as the count of junction bases outside the gene matches. This clone was seen a handful of times. No cognate antigen has been identified for it. Base qualities were left out, and no much larger clone turns up one base away. TCRbeta CDR3 regions were amplified from genomic DNA by means of the immunoSEQ Assay, a bias-controlled multiplex PCR. The published analysis was carried out like this. The number of nucleated cells in each sample was estimated by amplification of reference gene primers within the assay. Sequence reads were collapsed and filtered to measure the absolute abundance of every unique TCRbeta CDR3 rearrangement. For each sample, productive Simpson clonality was calculated by taking the square root of Simpson's diversity index across productive rearrangements. TCRdb retrieved this table from immuneACCESS and kept in-frame rearrangements only. Not all clones are present; in checked studies, unresolved V genes account for under half, and no reason is known for the remainder. The V and J calls and clone size are taken from that table; D and trimming were inferred from the DNA. A total of about 60,000 clones appear in this sample, approximately 90% of them only once. The top ten hold approximately 8.8% of the sample.

Study-level results and caveats: The quantity of clinical and demographic metadata differed by source and by participant and was supplied without curation.

Whole blood was collected in K2EDTA tubes by collaborating institutions according to the institutions' own protocols. For TCRbeta analysis, collaborators shipped samples as frozen whole blood, isolated PBMCs, or DNA extracted from either of those sample types. The TCR sequence derives from a human donor with active COVID-19. The donor label of this sample is uncertain. The sequencing sample was made of peripheral blood. Here the chain combines TRBV3-1 (or the pseudogene TRBV3-2) and TRBJ1-2, with 10 bases aligning to TRBD1. CDR3 loop: CASSLGTGDNYGYTF. The DNA is as follows: TGTGCCAGCAGCCTGGGGACAGGGGATAACTATGGCTACACCTTC.